The source of this T cell receptor (beta chain) is a study of cytomegalovirus exposure and HLA in healthy donors. Turning to the study itself: Previous work identified roughly 110 million unique TCR beta sequences from around 170 million T cells. The study, taken as a whole, reports: It was reported in a later analysis that an Asian-associated ancestry cluster showed fewer N-insertions than the roughly 670-donor mean. A later examination showed that TCR association rates differed by HLA locus, with DRB1 most and HLA-C fewest.

Points on this clone: Its antigen is not known. Other DNA sequences in the sample encode the same CDR3.

The V and J ends lost 4 bases and 7 bases, in that order; junction bases with no gene match: 12. The germline V gene encodes CDR1 SEHNR and CDR2 FQNEAQ (reference sequence). The CDR3 is 15 residues long. The PCR used 60 Vbeta and 13 Jbeta primers. The assay was immunoSEQ multiplex PCR, and TCRdb's table has in-frame clones only and misses some. The table records 100,000 or so clones, around four fifths of them present only once. The material sequenced was PBMCs. The chain employs TRBV7-9 and TRBJ2-5; 7 bases map to TRBD2. The clonotype was recovered from a man aged 35 to 55 in good health and CMV-seronegative. The CDR3 reads CASSSILTGRATQYF. As DNA, the CDR3 is TGTGCCAGCAGCTCCATTTTGACGGGGAGGGCGACCCAGTACTTC.